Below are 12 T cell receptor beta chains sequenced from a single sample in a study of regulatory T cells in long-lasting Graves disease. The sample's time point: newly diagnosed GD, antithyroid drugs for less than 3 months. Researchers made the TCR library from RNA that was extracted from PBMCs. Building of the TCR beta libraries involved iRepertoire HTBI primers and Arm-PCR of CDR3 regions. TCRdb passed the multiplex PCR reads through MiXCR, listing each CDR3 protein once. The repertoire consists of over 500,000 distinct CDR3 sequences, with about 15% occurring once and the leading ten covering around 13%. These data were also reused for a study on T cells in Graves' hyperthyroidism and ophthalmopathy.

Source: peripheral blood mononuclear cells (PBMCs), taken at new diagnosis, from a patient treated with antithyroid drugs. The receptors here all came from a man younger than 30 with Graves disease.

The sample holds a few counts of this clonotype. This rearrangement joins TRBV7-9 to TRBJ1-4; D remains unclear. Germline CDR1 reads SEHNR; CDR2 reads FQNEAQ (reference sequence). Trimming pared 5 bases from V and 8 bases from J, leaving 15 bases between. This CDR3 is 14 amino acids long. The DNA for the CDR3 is TGTGCCAGCAGCCCCGATCGGTCAGACGAAAAACTGTTTTTT. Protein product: CASSPDRSDEKLFF.

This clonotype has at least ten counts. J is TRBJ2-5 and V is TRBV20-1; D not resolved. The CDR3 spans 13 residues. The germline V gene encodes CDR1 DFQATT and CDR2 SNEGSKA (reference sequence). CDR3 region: CTAALPSQETQYF. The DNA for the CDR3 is TGCACCGCGGCCCTCCCCTCGCAAGAGACCCAGTACTTC.

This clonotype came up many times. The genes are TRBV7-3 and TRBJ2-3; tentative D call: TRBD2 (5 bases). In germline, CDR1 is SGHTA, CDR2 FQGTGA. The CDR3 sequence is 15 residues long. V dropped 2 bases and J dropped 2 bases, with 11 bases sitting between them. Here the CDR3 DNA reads TGTGCCAGCAGCTTATTAGCGACTGACACAGATACGCAGTATTTT. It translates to CASSLLATDTDTQYF.

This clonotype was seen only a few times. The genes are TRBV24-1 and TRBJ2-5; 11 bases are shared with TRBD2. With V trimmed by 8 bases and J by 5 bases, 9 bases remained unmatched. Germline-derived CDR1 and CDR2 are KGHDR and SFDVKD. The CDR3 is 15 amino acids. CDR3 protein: CATKILAGDSETQYF. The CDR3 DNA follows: TGTGCCACCAAAATACTAGCGGGAGATTCTGAGACCCAGTACTTC.

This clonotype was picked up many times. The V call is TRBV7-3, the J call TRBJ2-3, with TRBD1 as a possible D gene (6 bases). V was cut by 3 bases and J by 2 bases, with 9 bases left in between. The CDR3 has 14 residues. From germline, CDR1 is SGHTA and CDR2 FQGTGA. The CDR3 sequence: CASSFSGATDTQYF. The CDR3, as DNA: TGTGCCAGCAGCTTCTCAGGGGCCACAGATACGCAGTATTTT.

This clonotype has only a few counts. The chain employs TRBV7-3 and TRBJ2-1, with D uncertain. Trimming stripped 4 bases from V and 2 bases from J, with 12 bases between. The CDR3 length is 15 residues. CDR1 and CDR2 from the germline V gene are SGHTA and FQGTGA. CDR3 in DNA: TGTGCCAGCAGCTCAACTATTCCTCCCTACAATGAGCAGTTCTTC. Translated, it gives CASSSTIPPYNEQFF.

CDR3 in amino acids: CASSELGPAEAFF. The CDR3 bases are TGTGCCAGCAGTGAATTAGGGCCCGCTGAAGCTTTCTTT. The chain recombines TRBV6-4 with TRBJ1-1; D is ambiguous. Germline CDR1 and CDR2: MRHNA and SNTAGT. The V end lost 3 bases, the J end lost 6 bases, and 11 bases lay between the germline ends. This CDR3 has 13 amino acids.

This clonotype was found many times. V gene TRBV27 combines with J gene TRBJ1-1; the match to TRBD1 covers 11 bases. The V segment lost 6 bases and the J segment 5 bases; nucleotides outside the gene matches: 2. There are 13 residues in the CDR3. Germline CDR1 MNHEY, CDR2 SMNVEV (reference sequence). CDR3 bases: TGTGCCAGCAGAGGACAGGGGGCAACTGAAGCTTTCTTT. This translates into CASRGQGATEAFF.

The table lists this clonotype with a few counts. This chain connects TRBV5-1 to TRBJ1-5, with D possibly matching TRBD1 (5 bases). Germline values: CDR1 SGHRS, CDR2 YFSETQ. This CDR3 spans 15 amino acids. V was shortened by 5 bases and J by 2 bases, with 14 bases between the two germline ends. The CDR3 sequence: CASSLAGGGNQPQHF. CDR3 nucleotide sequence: TGCGCCAGCAGTCTAGCCGGGGGAGGCAATCAGCCCCAGCATTTT.

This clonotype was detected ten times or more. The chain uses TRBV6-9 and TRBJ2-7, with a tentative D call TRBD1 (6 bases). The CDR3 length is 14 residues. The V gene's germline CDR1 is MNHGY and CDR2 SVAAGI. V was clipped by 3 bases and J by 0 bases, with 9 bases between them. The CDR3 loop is CASSYRDTSYEQYF. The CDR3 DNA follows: TGTGCCAGCAGTTACCGGGACACCTCCTACGAGCAGTACTTC.

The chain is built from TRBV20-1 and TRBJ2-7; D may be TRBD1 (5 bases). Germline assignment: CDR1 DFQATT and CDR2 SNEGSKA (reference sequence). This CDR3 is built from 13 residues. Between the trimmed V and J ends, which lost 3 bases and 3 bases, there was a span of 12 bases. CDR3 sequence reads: CSASREHHYEQYF. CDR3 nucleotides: TGCAGTGCTAGCAGGGAACACCACTACGAGCAGTACTTC.

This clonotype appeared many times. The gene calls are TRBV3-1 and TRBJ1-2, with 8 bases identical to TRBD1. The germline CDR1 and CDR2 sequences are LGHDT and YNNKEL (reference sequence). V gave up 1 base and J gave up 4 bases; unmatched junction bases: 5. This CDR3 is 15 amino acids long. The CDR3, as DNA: TGTGCCAGCAGCCAAGGGGACAGGCGAGCCTATGGCTACACCTTC. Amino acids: CASSQGDRRAYGYTF.